This T cell receptor beta chain was sequenced during a study of cytomegalovirus exposure and HLA in healthy donors. This clone has more than one count but fewer than ten. Its antigen is not known. The study, taken as a whole, reports: Earlier analysis found most TCR beta V segments productive about 90% or about 30% of the time. The study had only CMV serostatus as immune exposure information. In a later analysis, CMV-associated beta chains were mostly HLA-associated, it appeared.

The CDR3 extends over 14 amino acids. J gave up 9 bases and V 1 base, and 7 bases lay outside the gene matches. From germline, CDR1 is GTSNPN and CDR2 SVGIG (reference sequence). 13 Jbeta primers and 60 Vbeta primers were used for the PCR. Only in-frame clones appear in the TCRdb table, and some are missing; sequencing was by immunoSEQ multiplex PCR. In the table there are more than 80,000 clones, around 75% of which are singletons. V is TRBV30 and J is TRBJ1-5; 9 bases are a match to TRBD1. The clonotype comes from a man in his forties in good health and CMV-seronegative. The sequenced material came from PBMCs. The CDR3 reads CAWSADRGDWPQHF. The CDR3, as DNA: TGTGCCTGGAGTGCCGACAGGGGGGACTGGCCCCAGCATTTT.